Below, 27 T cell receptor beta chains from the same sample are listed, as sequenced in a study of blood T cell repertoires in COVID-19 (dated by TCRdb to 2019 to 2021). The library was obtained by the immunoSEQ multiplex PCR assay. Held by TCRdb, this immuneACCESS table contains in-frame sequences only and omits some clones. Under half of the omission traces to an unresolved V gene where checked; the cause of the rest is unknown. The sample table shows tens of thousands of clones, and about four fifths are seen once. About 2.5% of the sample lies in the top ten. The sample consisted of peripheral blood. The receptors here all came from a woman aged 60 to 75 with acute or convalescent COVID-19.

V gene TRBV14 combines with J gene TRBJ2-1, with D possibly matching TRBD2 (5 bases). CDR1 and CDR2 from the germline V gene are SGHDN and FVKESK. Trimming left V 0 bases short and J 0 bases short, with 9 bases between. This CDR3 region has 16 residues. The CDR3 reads CASSQETGSSYNEQFF. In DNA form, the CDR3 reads TGTGCCAGCAGCCAAGAAACGGGGAGCTCCTACAATGAGCAGTTCTTC.

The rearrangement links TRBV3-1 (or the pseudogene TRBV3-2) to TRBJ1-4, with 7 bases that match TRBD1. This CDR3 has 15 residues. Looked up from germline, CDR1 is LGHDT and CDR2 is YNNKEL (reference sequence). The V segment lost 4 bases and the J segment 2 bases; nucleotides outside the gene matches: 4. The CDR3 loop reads CASSRTGVTNEKLFF. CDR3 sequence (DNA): TGTGCCAGCAGCCGAACAGGGGTGACTAATGAAAAACTGTTTTTT.

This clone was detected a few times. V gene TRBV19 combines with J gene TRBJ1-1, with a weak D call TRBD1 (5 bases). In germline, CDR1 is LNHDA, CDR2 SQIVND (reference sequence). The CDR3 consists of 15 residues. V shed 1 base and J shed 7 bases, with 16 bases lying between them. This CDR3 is CASSIAPPRTHEAFF. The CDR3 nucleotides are TGTGCCAGTAGTATAGCCCCCCCACGGACACATGAAGCTTTCTTT.

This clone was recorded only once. The CDR3 bases are TGTGCCAGCAGTTTACACAGTAACTATGGCTACACCTTC. Protein sequence: CASSLHSNYGYTF. The genes are TRBV27 and TRBJ1-2; no clear D. Per germline, CDR1 MNHEY and CDR2 SMNVEV (reference sequence). The CDR3 runs to 13 residues. The V gene lost 2 bases and the J gene lost 1 base, with 5 bases spanning the gap.

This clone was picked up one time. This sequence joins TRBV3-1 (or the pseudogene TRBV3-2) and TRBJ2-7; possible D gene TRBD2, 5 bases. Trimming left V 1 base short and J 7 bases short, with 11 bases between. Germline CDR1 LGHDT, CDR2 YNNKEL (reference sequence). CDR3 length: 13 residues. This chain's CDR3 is CASSQVPSGEQYF. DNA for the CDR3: TGTGCCAGCAGCCAAGTTCCTTCGGGAGAGCAGTACTTC.

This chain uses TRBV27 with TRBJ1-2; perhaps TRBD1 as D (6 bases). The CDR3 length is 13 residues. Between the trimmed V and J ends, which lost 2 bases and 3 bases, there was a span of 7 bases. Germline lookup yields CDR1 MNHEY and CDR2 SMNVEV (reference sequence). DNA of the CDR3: TGTGCCAGCAGTTTACAGGGGTACTATGGCTACACCTTC. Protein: CASSLQGYYGYTF.

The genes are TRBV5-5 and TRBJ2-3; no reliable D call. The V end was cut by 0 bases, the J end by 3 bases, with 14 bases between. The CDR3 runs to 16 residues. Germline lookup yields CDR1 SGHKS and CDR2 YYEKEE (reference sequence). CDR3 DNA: TGTGCCAGCAGCTTGGGGGCAGCACCCCAAACAGATACGCAGTATTTT. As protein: CASSLGAAPQTDTQYF. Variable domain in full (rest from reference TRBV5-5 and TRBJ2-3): DAGVTQSPTHLIKTRGQQVTLRCSPISGHKSVSWYQQVLGQGPQFIFQYYEKEERGRGNFPDRFSARQFPNYSSELNVNALLLGDSALYLCASSLGAAPQTDTQYFGPGTRLTVL.

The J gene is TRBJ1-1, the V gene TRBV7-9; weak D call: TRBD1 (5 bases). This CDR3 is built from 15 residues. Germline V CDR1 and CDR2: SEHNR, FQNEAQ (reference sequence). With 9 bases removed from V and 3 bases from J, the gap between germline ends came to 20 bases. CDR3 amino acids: CASKTGEGTYTEAFF. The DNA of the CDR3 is TGTGCCAGTAAAACGGGGGAGGGAACGTACACTGAAGCTTTCTTT. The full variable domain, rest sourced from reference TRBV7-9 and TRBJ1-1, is DTGVSQNPRHKITKRGQNVTFRCDPISEHNRLYWYRQTLGQGPEFLTYFQNEAQLEKSRLLSDRFSAERPKGSFSTLEIQRTEQGDSAMYLCASKTGEGTYTEAFFGQGTRLTVV.

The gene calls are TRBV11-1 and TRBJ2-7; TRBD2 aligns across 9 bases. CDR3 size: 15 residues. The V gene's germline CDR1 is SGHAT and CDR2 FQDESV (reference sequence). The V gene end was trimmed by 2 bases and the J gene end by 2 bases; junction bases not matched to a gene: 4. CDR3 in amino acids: CASSLSQRGAYEQYF. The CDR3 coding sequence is TGTGCCAGCAGCTTAAGTCAGCGGGGGGCCTACGAGCAGTACTTC.

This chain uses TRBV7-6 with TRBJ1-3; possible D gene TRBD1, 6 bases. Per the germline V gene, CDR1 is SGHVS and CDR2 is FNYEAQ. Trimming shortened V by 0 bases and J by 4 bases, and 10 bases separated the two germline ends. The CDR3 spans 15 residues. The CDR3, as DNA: TGTGCCAGCAGCTTAGCTGGGGGCGCAGGAAACACCATATATTTT. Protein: CASSLAGGAGNTIYF.

In DNA form, the CDR3 reads TGTGCCAGCAGTATTAGGGACAGGAACTATGGCTACACCTTC. Translated: CASSIRDRNYGYTF. This chain uses TRBV6-2 or TRBV6-3 with TRBJ1-2, with 8 bases fitting TRBD1. The CDR3 is made up of 14 amino acids. Looked up from germline, CDR1 is MNHEY and CDR2 is SVGEGT. V shed 5 bases, J shed 2 bases, and the junction held 4 bases outside the gene matches.

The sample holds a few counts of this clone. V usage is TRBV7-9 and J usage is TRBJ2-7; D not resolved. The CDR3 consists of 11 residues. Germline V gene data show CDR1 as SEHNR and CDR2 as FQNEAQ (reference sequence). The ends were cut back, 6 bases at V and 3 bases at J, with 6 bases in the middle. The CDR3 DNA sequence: TGTGCCAGCAGTTCCTACTACGAGCAGTACTTC. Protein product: CASSSYYEQYF.

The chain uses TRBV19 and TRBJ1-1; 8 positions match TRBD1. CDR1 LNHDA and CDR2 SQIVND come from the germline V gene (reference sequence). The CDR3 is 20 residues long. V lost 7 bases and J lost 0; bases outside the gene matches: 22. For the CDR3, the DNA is TGTGCCAGTACCGACATCAGGGGGCCAACCCTTATTGCTATGAACACTGAAGCTTTCTTT. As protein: CASTDIRGPTLIAMNTEAFF.

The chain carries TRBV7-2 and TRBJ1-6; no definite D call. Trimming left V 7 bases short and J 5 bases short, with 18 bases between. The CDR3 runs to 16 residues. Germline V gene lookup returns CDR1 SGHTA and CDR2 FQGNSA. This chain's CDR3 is CASTSSVSRNNSPLHF. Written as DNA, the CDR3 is TGTGCCAGCACCTCCTCGGTATCTAGGAATAATTCACCCCTCCACTTT.

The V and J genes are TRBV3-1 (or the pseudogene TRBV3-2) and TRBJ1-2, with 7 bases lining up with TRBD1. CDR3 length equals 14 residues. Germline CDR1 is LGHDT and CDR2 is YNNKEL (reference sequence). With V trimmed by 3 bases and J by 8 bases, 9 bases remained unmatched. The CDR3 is CASSHENRGKGYTF. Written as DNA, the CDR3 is TGTGCCAGCAGCCATGAAAACAGGGGTAAAGGCTACACCTTC.

The DNA of the CDR3 is TGTGCCAGCAGTTTATACCAAGTCGGGTCCAATCAGCCCCAGCATTTT. It codes for CASSLYQVGSNQPQHF. J is TRBJ1-5 and V is TRBV28, with no clear D. From germline, CDR1 is MDHEN and CDR2 SYDVKM. The CDR3 spans 16 residues. Trimming took 1 base from V and 3 from J, leaving 13 bases between them. The complete variable domain, with remaining parts taken from reference TRBV28 and TRBJ1-5, reads DVKVTQSSRYLVKRTGEKVFLECVQDMDHENMFWYRQDPGLGLRLIYFSYDVKMKEKGDIPEGYSVSREKKERFSLILESASTNQTSMYLCASSLYQVGSNQPQHFGDGTRLSIL.

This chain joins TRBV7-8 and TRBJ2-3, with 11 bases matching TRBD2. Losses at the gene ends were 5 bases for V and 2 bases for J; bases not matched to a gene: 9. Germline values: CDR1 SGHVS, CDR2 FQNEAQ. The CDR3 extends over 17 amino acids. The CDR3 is CASSPGTSGGLTDTQYF. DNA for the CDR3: TGTGCCAGCAGCCCGGGGACTAGCGGAGGCCTCACAGATACGCAGTATTTT.

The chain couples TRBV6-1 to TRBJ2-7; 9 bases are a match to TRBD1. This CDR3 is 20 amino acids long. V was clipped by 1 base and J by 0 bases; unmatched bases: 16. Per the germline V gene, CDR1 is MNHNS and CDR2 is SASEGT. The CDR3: CASSEGRRTGAYFSSYEQYF. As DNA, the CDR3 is TGTGCCAGCAGTGAAGGAAGGAGGACAGGGGCCTACTTCAGCTCCTACGAGCAGTACTTC.

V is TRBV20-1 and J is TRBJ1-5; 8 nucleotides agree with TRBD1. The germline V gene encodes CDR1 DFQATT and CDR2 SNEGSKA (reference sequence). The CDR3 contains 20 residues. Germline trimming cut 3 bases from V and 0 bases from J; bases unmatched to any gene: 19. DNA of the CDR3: TGCAGTGCTAGTAGGGCGGGTGGCGGGACAGGAAGATATAGCAATCAGCCCCAGCATTTT. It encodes CSASRAGGGTGRYSNQPQHF.

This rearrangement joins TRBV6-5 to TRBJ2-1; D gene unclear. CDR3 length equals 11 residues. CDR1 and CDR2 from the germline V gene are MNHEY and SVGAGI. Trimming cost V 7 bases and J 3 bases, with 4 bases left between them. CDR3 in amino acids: CASTYYNEQFF. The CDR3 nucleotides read TGTGCCAGCACGTACTACAATGAGCAGTTCTTC.

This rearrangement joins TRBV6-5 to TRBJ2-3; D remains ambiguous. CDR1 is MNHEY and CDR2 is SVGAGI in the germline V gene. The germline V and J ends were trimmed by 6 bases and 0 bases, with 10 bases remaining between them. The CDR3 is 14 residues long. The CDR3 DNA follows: TGTGCCAGCAGCACCAGGCTGAGCACAGATACGCAGTATTTT. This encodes CASSTRLSTDTQYF.

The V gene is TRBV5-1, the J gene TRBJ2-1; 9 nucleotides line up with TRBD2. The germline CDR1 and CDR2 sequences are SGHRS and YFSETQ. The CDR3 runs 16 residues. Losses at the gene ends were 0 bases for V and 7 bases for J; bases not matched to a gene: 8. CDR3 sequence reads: CASSLGGGRAGNEQFF. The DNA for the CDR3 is TGCGCCAGCAGCTTGGGCGGCGGGAGGGCCGGGAATGAGCAGTTCTTC. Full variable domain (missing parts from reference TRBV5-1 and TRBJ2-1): KAGVTQTPRYLIKTRGQQVTLSCSPISGHRSVSWYQQTPGQGLQFLFEYFSETQRNKGNFPGRFSGRQFSNSRSEMNVSTLELGDSALYLCASSLGGGRAGNEQFFGPGTRLTVL.

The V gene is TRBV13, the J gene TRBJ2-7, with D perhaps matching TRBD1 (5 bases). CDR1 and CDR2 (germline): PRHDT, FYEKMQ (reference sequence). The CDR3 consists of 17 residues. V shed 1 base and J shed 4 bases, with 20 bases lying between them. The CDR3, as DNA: TGTGCCAGCAGCTTAGTCGCGGCAGGGTCAGCCCCGTACGAGCAGTACTTC. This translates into CASSLVAAGSAPYEQYF.

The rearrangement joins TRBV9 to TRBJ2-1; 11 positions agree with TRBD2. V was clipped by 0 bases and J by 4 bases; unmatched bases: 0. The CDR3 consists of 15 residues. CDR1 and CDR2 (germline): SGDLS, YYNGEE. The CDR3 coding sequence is TGTGCCAGCAGCGTAGGGACTAGCGGGTACAATGAGCAGTTCTTC. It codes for CASSVGTSGYNEQFF.

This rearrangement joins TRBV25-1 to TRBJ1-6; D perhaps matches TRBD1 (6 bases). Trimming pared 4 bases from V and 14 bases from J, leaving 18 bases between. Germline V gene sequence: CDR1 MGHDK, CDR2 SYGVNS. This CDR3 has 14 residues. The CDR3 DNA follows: TGTGCCAGCAGTGTAACCGGGACAACCAGGGCCCTCCACTTT. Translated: CASSVTGTTRALHF.

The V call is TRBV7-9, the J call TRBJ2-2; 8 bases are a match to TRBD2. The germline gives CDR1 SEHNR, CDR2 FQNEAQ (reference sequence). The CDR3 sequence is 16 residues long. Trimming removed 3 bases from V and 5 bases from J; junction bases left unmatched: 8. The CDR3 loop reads CASSLGLGVTTGELFF. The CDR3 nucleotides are TGTGCCAGCAGCTTGGGACTAGGGGTCACAACCGGGGAGCTGTTTTTT.

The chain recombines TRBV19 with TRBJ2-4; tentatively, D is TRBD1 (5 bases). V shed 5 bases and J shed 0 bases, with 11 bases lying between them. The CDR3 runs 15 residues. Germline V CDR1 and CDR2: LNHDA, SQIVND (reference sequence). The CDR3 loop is CASSGAGIAKNIQYF. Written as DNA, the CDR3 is TGTGCCAGTAGTGGGGCAGGGATAGCCAAAAACATTCAGTACTTC.